This TCR beta chain was documented in a study of shared clonotypes between healthy human individuals. Concerning this clone itself: Its specificity is not known.

Study-level findings and limits: Limitation of the genetic and exposure-history diversity represented came from the few donors.

The V gene's germline CDR1 is GTSNPN and CDR2 SVGIG (reference sequence). The CDR3 is 11 amino acids. The V end lost 4 bases, the J end lost 2 bases, and 5 bases lay between the germline ends. Assay: immunoSEQ multiplex PCR; the TCRdb copy retains only in-frame clones and omits some. Of some 1,100,000 clones in the sample, 75% to 85% were seen once. Splitting the CD4+ cells yielded a CD45RA+ naive subset and a CD45RA-negative memory subset. The sequencing input was memory CD4+ T cells from PBMCs. Subset defined: CD45RA-negative fraction. The V call is TRBV30, the J call TRBJ1-1; the D is unclear. The sequence came from a man in his late teens or twenties in good health. Some clones in this sample may be carry-over from other donors' samples. CDR3 in amino acids: CAWKSNTEAFF. CDR3 sequence (DNA): TGTGCCTGGAAAAGCAACACTGAAGCTTTCTTT.